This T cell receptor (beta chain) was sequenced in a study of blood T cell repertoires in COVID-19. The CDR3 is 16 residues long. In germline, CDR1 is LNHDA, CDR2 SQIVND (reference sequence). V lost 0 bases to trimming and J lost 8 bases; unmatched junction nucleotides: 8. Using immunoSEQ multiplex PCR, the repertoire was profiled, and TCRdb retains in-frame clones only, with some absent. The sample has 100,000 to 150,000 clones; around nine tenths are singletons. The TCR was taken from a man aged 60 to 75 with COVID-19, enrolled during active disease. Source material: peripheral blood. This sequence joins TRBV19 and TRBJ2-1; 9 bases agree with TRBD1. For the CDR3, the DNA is TGTGCCAGTAGTATAGATCCCGGGACAGGGCAATATGAGCAGTTCTTC. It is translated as CASSIDPGTGQYEQFF.